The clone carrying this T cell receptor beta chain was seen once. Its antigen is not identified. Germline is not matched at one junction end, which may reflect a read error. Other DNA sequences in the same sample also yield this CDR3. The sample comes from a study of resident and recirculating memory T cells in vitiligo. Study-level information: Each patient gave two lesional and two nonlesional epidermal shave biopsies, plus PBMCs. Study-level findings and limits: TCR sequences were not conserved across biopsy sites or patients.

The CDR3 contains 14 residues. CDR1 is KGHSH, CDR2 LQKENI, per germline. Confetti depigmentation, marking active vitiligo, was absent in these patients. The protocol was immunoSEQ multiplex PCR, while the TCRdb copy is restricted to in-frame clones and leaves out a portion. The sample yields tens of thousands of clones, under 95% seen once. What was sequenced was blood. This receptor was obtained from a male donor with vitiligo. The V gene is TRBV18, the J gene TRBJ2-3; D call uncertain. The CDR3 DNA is TGTGCTAGCTCACGTCTCGTCGGCACAGATACGCAGTATTTT. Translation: CASSRLVGTDTQYF.